The 5 T cell receptor beta chains in this list originate from one sample, sequenced in a study of control samples from healthy donors and cancer patients. Assay used: immunoSEQ multiplex PCR; TCRdb lists only in-frame clones, some missing. The sample yields about 55,000 clones, roughly 87% seen once. Material: blood. The receptors were gathered from a man aged 45-65 years in good health.

The chain recombines TRBV28 with TRBJ2-7; D is ambiguous. The CDR3 is 16 residues long. Deletions cut 4 bases from V and 0 bases from J, with 16 bases between. Germline assignment: CDR1 MDHEN and CDR2 SYDVKM. In DNA form, the CDR3 reads TGTGCCAGCAGTTCCTATTGGTCGAAAAACTCCTACGAGCAGTACTTC. Translation: CASSSYWSKNSYEQYF. Combining the CDR3 with reference TRBV28 and TRBJ2-7 gives the whole variable domain DVKVTQSSRYLVKRTGEKVFLECVQDMDHENMFWYRQDPGLGLRLIYFSYDVKMKEKGDIPEGYSVSREKKERFSLILESASTNQTSMYLCASSSYWSKNSYEQYFGPGTRLTVT.

V and J are TRBV28 and TRBJ1-5; 7 bases line up with TRBD1. Germline lookup yields CDR1 MDHEN and CDR2 SYDVKM. The CDR3 is 11 residues long. J was trimmed by 15 bases and V by 4 bases; bases with no gene match: 6. CDR3 sequence reads: CASSSTGEVHF. The CDR3 coding sequence is TGTGCCAGCAGTTCAACAGGGGAAGTGCATTTT.

This clone was counted only a few times. This rearrangement joins TRBV19 to TRBJ2-3; TRBD2 agrees at 8 bases. The V segment lost 6 bases and the J segment 4 bases; nucleotides outside the gene matches: 6. Germline lookup yields CDR1 LNHDA and CDR2 SQIVND (reference sequence). CDR3 length: 14 amino acids. CDR3 sequence reads: CASRTGLVSDTQYF. The CDR3 nucleotides read TGTGCCAGTAGAACGGGACTAGTATCAGATACGCAGTATTTT.

This sequence joins TRBV9 and TRBJ2-2; D gene unclear. From germline, CDR1 is SGDLS and CDR2 YYNGEE. V was cut by 0 bases and J by 5 bases, with 11 bases left in between. This CDR3 is 15 amino acids long. CDR3 in amino acids: CASSVVPSSTGELFF. Here the CDR3 DNA reads TGTGCCAGCAGCGTAGTGCCGTCCAGTACCGGGGAGCTGTTTTTT.

This chain links TRBV28 with TRBJ2-6; TRBD2 might be the D (6 bases). CDR1 MDHEN and CDR2 SYDVKM come from the germline V gene. This CDR3 region has 17 residues. Trimming removed 9 bases at V and 0 bases at J, with 18 bases between. The CDR3 region is CASMGGRFSSGANVLTF. Here the CDR3 DNA reads TGTGCCAGTATGGGAGGACGGTTTAGCTCTGGGGCCAACGTCCTGACTTTC.